The present T cell receptor (beta chain) was sequenced within a study of early T cells in non-severe SARS-CoV-2 infection. Study-level information: Sequencing of bulk RNA from unsorted whole blood was done, without chain pairing.

Turning to this clonotype: Its antigen is unidentified.

General observations from the study: Matching with VDJdb favored anti-spike CD8 responses (missing private and CD4 specificities).

Molecules of cDNA were individually given unique molecular identifiers that were attached to them. Via MiXCR, TCRdb re-called the 5' RACE reads, giving one row per CDR3 protein. The sample has some 35,000 distinct CDR3 sequences; 5% to 6% are singletons. CDR3 length equals 12 residues. V was clipped by 0 bases and J by 12 bases, with 12 bases between them. CDR1 DFQATT and CDR2 SNEGSKA come from the germline V gene (reference sequence). The source of this sequence is an adult who was a healthcare worker with PCR-confirmed SARS-CoV-2 infection or an uninfected control (not recorded which). Input material: whole blood. The V gene is TRBV20-1, the J gene TRBJ1-5; tentative D call: TRBD1 (5 bases). This chain's CDR3 is CSARDSAGVQHF. In DNA, the CDR3 is TGCAGTGCTAGAGATTCGGCGGGGGTCCAGCATTTT.